This T cell receptor beta chain was sequenced during a study of early T cells in non-severe SARS-CoV-2 infection. Study summary: Bulk RNA taken from unsorted whole blood was sequenced, leaving chains unpaired.

The ends were cut back, 6 bases at V and 3 bases at J, with 14 bases in the middle. This CDR3 is built from 14 residues. Germline V gene lookup returns CDR1 MNHNY and CDR2 SVGAGI (reference sequence). Unique molecular identifiers were attached to individual cDNA molecules. One entry per CDR3 protein, called by TCRdb with MiXCR from the 5' RACE reads. The repertoire holds about 44,000 distinct CDR3 sequences, less than 30% seen once, with 4% to 5% in the top ten. This clonotype came up a few times. This TCR was recovered from an adult who was a healthcare worker with PCR-confirmed SARS-CoV-2 infection or an uninfected control (not recorded which). The sequencing used whole blood, collected at baseline. V is TRBV6-6 and J is TRBJ1-1, with D possibly TRBD1 on 6 matching bases. CDR3 nucleotides: TGTGCCAGCAGGACCACAGGGCGCGACACTGAAGCTTTCTTT. It translates to CASRTTGRDTEAFF.